A single sample gave rise to the 32 T cell receptor beta chains below, sequenced in a study of blood T cells in healthy people across ages. Primers used in a second PCR of roughly 6 to 11 cycles were a sample-barcoded 5' primer and a J-beta primer mix. TCRdb reanalysed the 5' RACE reads using MiXCR and keeps one entry per CDR3 protein. The repertoire holds 850,000 to 1,000,000 distinct CDR3 sequences, with 48% as singletons. Material for sequencing was blood. The receptors were gathered from a man aged 25-40 years in good health.

This clonotype turned up a few times. The V and J genes are TRBV20-1 and TRBJ2-5, with a weak D call TRBD2 (6 bases). CDR3 length: 14 amino acids. Trimming took 5 bases from V and 3 from J, leaving 16 bases between them. Germline values: CDR1 DFQATT, CDR2 SNEGSKA (reference sequence). CDR3 sequence (DNA): TGCAGTGCTCAGGAGAGTGCGGGGAAAGAGACCCAGTACTTC. This codes for CSAQESAGKETQYF.

The V call is TRBV5-1, the J call TRBJ2-1, with 8 bases that match TRBD1. Unmatched junction bases numbered 5, after V lost 2 bases and J lost 7 bases. Germline lookup yields CDR1 SGHRS and CDR2 YFSETQ. The CDR3 runs to 14 residues. DNA for the CDR3: TGCGCCAGCAGCTTCCAGGGGGCGAGGAATGAGCAGTTCTTC. This codes for CASSFQGARNEQFF.

Regarding this clonotype: A junction end diverges from the germline sequence, so it may reflect a read error. This sequence joins TRBV4-1 and TRBJ1-2; the D is unclear. The CDR3 extends over 14 amino acids. Looked up from germline, CDR1 is MGHRA and CDR2 is YSYEKL. The CDR3 sequence is CVSSQDPGSRGYTF. The CDR3 DNA is TGCGTCAGCAGCCAAGATCCCGGAAGTCGGGGCTACACCTTC.

V and J are TRBV6-1 and TRBJ2-3; D could derive from TRBD1 or TRBD2 (5 bases each). The CDR3 is made up of 16 amino acids. The V gene's germline CDR1 is MNHNS and CDR2 SASEGT. V lost 0 bases and J lost 6, with 16 bases in between. Here the CDR3 DNA reads TGTGCCAGCAGTGAAGCGGGGACCTCATATTTGGATACGCAGTATTTT. Its protein is CASSEAGTSYLDTQYF.

The rearrangement joins TRBV6-5 to TRBJ2-3; weak D call: TRBD1 (5 bases). CDR3 length: 16 residues. Looked up from germline, CDR1 is MNHEY and CDR2 is SVGAGI. V was trimmed by 0 bases and J by 0 bases, leaving 10 bases between them. CDR3: CASSYSRTSSTDTQYF. In DNA, the CDR3 is TGTGCCAGCAGTTACTCGAGGACATCCAGCACAGATACGCAGTATTTT.

There are a few counts of this clonotype. The gene calls are TRBV4-3 and TRBJ1-4; TRBD1 aligns across 7 bases. This CDR3 region has 16 residues. V was pared by 1 base and J by 4 bases, with 6 bases of the junction left unmatched. Germline V gene lookup returns CDR1 LGHNA and CDR2 YSLEER. The CDR3 region has the DNA TGCGCCAGCAGCCAAGGGGACCGGGACAGTAATGAAAAACTGTTTTTT. Translation: CASSQGDRDSNEKLFF.

This CDR3 reads CASSGGSARDTQYF. CDR3 in DNA: TGCGCCAGCAGCGGGGGTTCAGCCCGGGATACGCAGTATTTT. The rearrangement links TRBV5-1 to TRBJ2-3; D is perhaps TRBD1 or TRBD2 (5 bases each). V lost 4 bases and J 6 bases, leaving 15 bases between the germline ends. The CDR3 contains 14 residues. Germline V CDR1 and CDR2: SGHRS, YFSETQ.

The rearrangement links TRBV5-6 to TRBJ2-3; D possibly corresponds to TRBD1 (6 bases). The V gene lost 3 bases and the J gene lost 0 bases, with 14 bases spanning the gap. This CDR3 has 16 amino acids. Germline V lookup: CDR1 SGHDT, CDR2 YYEEEE. The CDR3 coding sequence is TGTGCCAGCAGCTCCAGGGGCAAAAGAAGCACAGATACGCAGTATTTT. Translating it yields CASSSRGKRSTDTQYF.

This clonotype was counted a few times. The gene calls are TRBV6-5 and TRBJ2-1; D is tentatively TRBD1 or TRBD2 (5 bases each). The CDR3 sequence is 12 residues long. CDR1 is MNHEY and CDR2 is SVGAGI in the germline V gene. The V gene lost 0 bases and the J gene lost 9 bases, with 6 bases spanning the gap. The CDR3 loop reads CASSYSGGEQFF. CDR3 bases: TGTGCCAGCAGTTACTCTGGGGGTGAGCAGTTCTTC.

V gene TRBV3-1 combines with J gene TRBJ2-1, with 8 nucleotides matching TRBD2. The CDR3 runs to 16 residues. The V and J ends lost 1 base and 2 bases, in that order; junction bases with no gene match: 4. The germline CDR1 and CDR2 sequences are LGHDT and YNNKEL (reference sequence). DNA of the CDR3: TGTGCCAGCAGCCAAGCGGCGGGGGGACCCTACAATGAGCAGTTCTTC. Protein: CASSQAAGGPYNEQFF.

The J gene is TRBJ1-1, the V gene TRBV29-1, with D perhaps matching TRBD1 (5 bases). This CDR3 region has 11 residues. The germline CDR1 and CDR2 sequences are SQVTM and ANQGSEA. The CDR3, as DNA: TGCAGGGGGGGTTCTAACACTGAAGCTTTCTTT. Its protein is CRGGSNTEAFF.

Only a few counts were recorded for this clonotype. The chain combines TRBV7-2 with TRBJ2-1; TRBD2 agrees at 9 bases. Trimming took 4 bases from V and 2 from J; bases not matched to a gene: 6. This CDR3 region has 16 residues. CDR1 is SGHTA and CDR2 is FQGNSA in the germline V gene. The CDR3 DNA follows: TGTGCCAGCAGCTCCACAGCGGGGGGACCCTACAATGAGCAGTTCTTC. Its protein is CASSSTAGGPYNEQFF.

The table lists this clonotype with many counts. The chain joins TRBV20-1 to TRBJ2-3; D not certain. Per germline, CDR1 DFQATT and CDR2 SNEGSKA (reference sequence). The CDR3 has 13 amino acids. Trimming pared 3 bases from V and 2 bases from J, leaving 9 bases between. CDR3 sequence (DNA): TGCAGTGCTAGGTACGGAAACACAGATACGCAGTATTTT. It specifies CSARYGNTDTQYF.

This clonotype was recorded a few times. This chain links TRBV14 with TRBJ2-3; perhaps TRBD1 as D (6 bases). The ends were cut back, 5 bases at V and 2 bases at J, with 14 bases in the middle. The CDR3 covers 15 residues. CDR1 is SGHDN, CDR2 FVKESK, per germline. CDR3 bases: TGTGCCAGCAGCACAGGGACGTTTTACACAGATACGCAGTATTTT. This translates into CASSTGTFYTDTQYF.

The CDR3 DNA reads as TGTGCCAGCAGTTCCGGGACAGTAAACGAGCAGTACTTC. Protein: CASSSGTVNEQYF. The chain has TRBV12-3 or TRBV12-4 and TRBJ2-7; 7 nucleotides match TRBD1. The CDR3 runs to 13 residues. J was trimmed by 5 bases and V by 4 bases; bases with no gene match: 5.

This chain connects TRBV14 to TRBJ1-2; D uncertain. CDR1 and CDR2 from the germline V gene are SGHDN and FVKESK. V lost 4 bases, J lost 0 bases, and 9 bases lay in between. The length of the CDR3 is 14 residues. The CDR3: CASSLLRTNYGYTF. The CDR3 region has the DNA TGTGCCAGCAGCCTGCTCCGAACTAACTATGGCTACACCTTC.

The chain joins TRBV24-1 to TRBJ2-7, with a weak D call TRBD1 (5 bases). CDR3 length: 13 amino acids. V gave up 0 bases and J gave up 7 bases, with 9 bases separating them. Germline CDR1 reads KGHDR; CDR2 reads SFDVKD. CDR3 DNA: TGTGCCACCAGTGATTTGATCCAGGGTGAGCAGTACTTC. Translated, it gives CATSDLIQGEQYF.

The gene calls are TRBV6-6 and TRBJ2-1, with TRBD1 identical over 9 bases. TRBJ2-7 explains the end of the DNA better; the J call may be wrong. The germline V gene encodes CDR1 MNHNY and CDR2 SVGAGI (reference sequence). The CDR3 spans 14 residues. The DNA for the CDR3 is TGTGCCAGCAAGACAGGGGGGACCTACAATGAGCAGTACTTC. Its translation: CASKTGGTYNEQYF.

The chain uses TRBV6-5 and TRBJ2-4; D unclear. The DNA end favors TRBJ2-7, so the J call may be wrong. The CDR3 spans 12 residues. CDR1 MNHEY and CDR2 SVGAGI come from the germline V gene. CDR3 sequence (DNA): TGTGCCAGCAGTACGCAGCGTAGCGAGCAGTACTTC. This sequence encodes CASSTQRSEQYF.

The V call is TRBV6-2 or TRBV6-3, the J call TRBJ1-4, with D maybe TRBD1 (5 bases). Trimming stripped 5 bases from V and 10 bases from J, with 20 bases between. The CDR3 runs 15 residues. CDR1 and CDR2 from the germline V gene are MNHEY and SVGEGT. CDR3 loop: CASSQIGTAGGKLFF. CDR3 sequence (DNA): TGTGCCAGCAGTCAGATCGGGACGGCGGGGGGAAAACTGTTTTTT.

The rearrangement links TRBV20-1 to TRBJ2-5, with 12 bases matching TRBD2. The tail of the sequence fits TRBJ2-7 better, so the J call may be wrong. The CDR3 loop spans 15 amino acids. Germline-derived CDR1 and CDR2 are DFQATT and SNEGSKA (reference sequence). CDR3 in amino acids: CSARSPTSGGREQYF. The CDR3 bases are TGCAGTGCTAGATCCCCGACTAGCGGGGGTCGCGAGCAGTACTTC.

This chain joins TRBV7-9 and TRBJ2-1; 10 bases are a match to TRBD2. The length of the CDR3 is 13 residues. Trimming took 5 bases from V and 9 from J; bases not matched to a gene: 4. Germline CDR1 and CDR2: SEHNR and FQNEAQ (reference sequence). The CDR3 DNA reads as TGTGCCAGCAGCCCAAGGACTAGCGGTGAGCAGTTCTTC. It is translated as CASSPRTSGEQFF.

The chain employs TRBV4-2 and TRBJ1-5; TRBD1 matches 8 bases. CDR3 length: 17 residues. Germline values: CDR1 LGHNA, CDR2 YNFKEQ. Trimming cost V 0 bases and J 1 base; bases outside gene matches: 5. DNA of the CDR3: TGTGCCAGCAGCCAAGAGGGGCAGGGGGCGAGCAATCAGCCCCAGCATTTT. This translates into CASSQEGQGASNQPQHF.

The chain recombines TRBV10-3 with TRBJ2-3; 9 nucleotides agree with TRBD2. This CDR3 region has 13 residues. Germline CDR1 is ENHRY and CDR2 is SYGVKD. With 10 bases clipped from V and 3 bases from J, the junction kept 5 bases outside the gene matches. The CDR3 loop is CATLAGITDTQYF. In nucleotides, the CDR3 is TGTGCCACGCTAGCGGGAATAACAGATACGCAGTATTTT.

The genes are TRBV29-1 and TRBJ2-5, with D perhaps TRBD1 (5 bases). The last part of the DNA fits TRBJ2-7 better; the J call may be wrong. Germline V lookup: CDR1 SQVTM, CDR2 ANQGSEA. This CDR3 contains 11 residues. CDR3 nucleotide sequence: TGCAGCGGCAAGACAGTGACCGAGCAGTACTTC. Its translation: CSGKTVTEQYF.

The genes are TRBV5-1 and TRBJ2-5, with TRBD1 matching over 9 bases. V trimming: 3 bases; J trimming: 11 bases; junction bases outside the gene matches: 14. Germline V gene lookup returns CDR1 SGHRS and CDR2 YFSETQ. The CDR3 consists of 15 residues. The CDR3 DNA follows: TGCGCCAGCAGCTCTGGTGGGACAGGGCTCCGAGAGCAGTACTTC. It specifies CASSSGGTGLREQYF.

This chain uses TRBV28 with TRBJ2-5, with 15 positions matching TRBD2. The CDR3 length is 17 residues. V shed 4 bases and J 1 base; nucleotides not matched to a gene: 4. Per germline, CDR1 MDHEN and CDR2 SYDVKM. The CDR3 loop is CASSWGLAGGLQETQYF. For the CDR3, the DNA is TGTGCCAGCAGTTGGGGACTAGCGGGGGGACTCCAAGAGACCCAGTACTTC.

This clonotype was seen a single time. V is TRBV11-3 and J is TRBJ2-3, with TRBD2 as a possible D gene (7 bases). V lost 4 bases, J lost 2 bases, and 13 bases lay in between. There are 15 residues in the CDR3. CDR1 and CDR2 from the germline V gene are SGHNT and YENEEA. The CDR3 bases are TGTGCCAGCAGCTCGGGGAGGGGGGACACAGATACGCAGTATTTT. This codes for CASSSGRGDTDTQYF. The full variable domain, its missing parts supplied by reference TRBV11-3 and TRBJ2-3, is EAGVVQSPRYKIIEKKQPVAFWCNPISGHNTLYWYLQNLGQGPELLIRYENEEAVDDSQLPKDRFSAERLKGVDSTLKIQPAELGDSAVYLCASSSGRGDTDTQYFGPGTRLTVL.

The rearrangement uses TRBV29-1 and TRBJ2-3; D might be TRBD1 or TRBD2, each matching 6 bases. The germline CDR1 and CDR2 sequences are SQVTM and ANQGSEA. Trimming removed 4 bases at V and 4 bases at J, with 9 bases between. This CDR3 region has 12 residues. CDR3 in DNA: TGCAGCGTTGTCGGGGGCCCAGATACGCAGTATTTT. Protein product: CSVVGGPDTQYF.

Worth noting for this clonotype: This may come from a read error, since a much larger clone is one base off. The chain joins TRBV4-3 to TRBJ2-5, with unresolved D. The V end lost 0 bases, the J end lost 11 bases, and 13 bases lay between the germline ends. In germline, CDR1 is LGHNA, CDR2 YSLEER. The CDR3 extends over 13 amino acids. The CDR3 DNA follows: TGCGCCAGCAGCCAAGAGTTAAACAATGAGCAGTACTTC. It is translated as CASSQELNNEQYF.

The chain carries TRBV20-1 and TRBJ2-3, with D perhaps TRBD1 (5 bases). This CDR3 has 11 residues. Trimming removed 4 bases at V and 5 bases at J, with 7 bases between. Per germline, CDR1 DFQATT and CDR2 SNEGSKA (reference sequence). CDR3 sequence: CSAIQGDTQYF. DNA for the CDR3: TGCAGTGCTATCCAGGGAGATACGCAGTATTTT.

This clonotype was found a few times. This clone may be a read error of a much larger clone one base away. This chain connects TRBV20-1 to TRBJ2-5, with D uncertain. The CDR3 is 14 amino acids. The V end was cut by 0 bases, the J end by 11 bases, with 19 bases between. Germline V gene lookup returns CDR1 DFQATT and CDR2 SNEGSKA (reference sequence). The CDR3 reads CSARESTWSDGQYF. The CDR3 DNA reads TGCAGTGCTAGAGAAAGTACCTGGTCCGATGGGCAGTACTTC.